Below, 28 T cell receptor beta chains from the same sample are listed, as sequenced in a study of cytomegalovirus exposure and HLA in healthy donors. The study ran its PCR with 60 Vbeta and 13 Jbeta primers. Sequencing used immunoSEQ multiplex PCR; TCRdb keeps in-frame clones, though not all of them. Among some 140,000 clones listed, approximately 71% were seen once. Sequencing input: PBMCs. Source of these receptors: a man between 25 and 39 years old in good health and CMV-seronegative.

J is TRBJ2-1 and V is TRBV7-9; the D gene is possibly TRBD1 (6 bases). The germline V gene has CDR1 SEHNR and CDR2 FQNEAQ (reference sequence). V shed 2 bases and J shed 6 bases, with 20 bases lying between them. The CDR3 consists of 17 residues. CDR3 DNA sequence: TGTGCCAGCAGCTTAAGGGGGATCCCACCTGTCCCCAATGAGCAGTTCTTC. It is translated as CASSLRGIPPVPNEQFF.

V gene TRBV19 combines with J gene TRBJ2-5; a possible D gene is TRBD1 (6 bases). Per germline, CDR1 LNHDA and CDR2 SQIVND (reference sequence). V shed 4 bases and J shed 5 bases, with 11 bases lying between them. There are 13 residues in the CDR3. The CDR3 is CASSTGVDETQYF. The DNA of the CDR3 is TGTGCCAGTAGTACAGGGGTCGACGAGACCCAGTACTTC.

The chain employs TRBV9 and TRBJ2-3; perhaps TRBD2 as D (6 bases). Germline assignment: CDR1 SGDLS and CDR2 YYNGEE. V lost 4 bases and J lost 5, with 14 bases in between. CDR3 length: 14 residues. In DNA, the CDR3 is TGTGCCAGCAGCCCCCCCGGGGGTAGAGATACGCAGTATTTT. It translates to CASSPPGGRDTQYF.

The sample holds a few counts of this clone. The CDR3 loop is CASSSRTGGGGEQYF. The CDR3 bases are TGTGCCAGCAGTTCCCGGACTGGGGGAGGAGGCGAGCAGTACTTC. V is TRBV28 and J is TRBJ2-7; perhaps TRBD2 as D (6 bases). The CDR3 sequence is 15 residues long. V lost 4 bases, J lost 6 bases, and 19 bases lay in between. Looked up from germline, CDR1 is MDHEN and CDR2 is SYDVKM.

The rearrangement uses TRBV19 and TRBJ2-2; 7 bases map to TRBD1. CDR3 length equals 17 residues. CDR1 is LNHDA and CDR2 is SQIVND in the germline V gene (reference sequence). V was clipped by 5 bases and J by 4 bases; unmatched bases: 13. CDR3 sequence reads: CASSPGRQGGTTGELFF. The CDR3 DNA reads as TGTGCCAGTAGTCCGGGCCGACAGGGTGGGACCACCGGGGAGCTGTTTTTT.

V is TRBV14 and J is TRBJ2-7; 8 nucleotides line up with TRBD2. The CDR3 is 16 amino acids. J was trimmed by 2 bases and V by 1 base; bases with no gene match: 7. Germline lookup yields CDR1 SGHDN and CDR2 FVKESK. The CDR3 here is CASSQGKAGDPYEQYF. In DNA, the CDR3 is TGTGCCAGCAGCCAAGGTAAAGCGGGAGACCCCTACGAGCAGTACTTC. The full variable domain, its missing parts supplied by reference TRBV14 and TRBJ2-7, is EAGVTQFPSHSVIEKGQTVTLRCDPISGHDNLYWYRRVMGKEIKFLLHFVKESKQDESGMPNNRFLAERTGGTYSTLKVQPAELEDSGVYFCASSQGKAGDPYEQYFGPGTRLTVT.

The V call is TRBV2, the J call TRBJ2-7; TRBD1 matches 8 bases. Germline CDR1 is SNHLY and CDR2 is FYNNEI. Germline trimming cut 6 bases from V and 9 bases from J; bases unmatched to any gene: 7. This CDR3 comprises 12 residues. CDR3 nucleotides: TGTGCCAGCAGACAGGACAGGGTTGGGCAGTACTTC. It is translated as CASRQDRVGQYF.

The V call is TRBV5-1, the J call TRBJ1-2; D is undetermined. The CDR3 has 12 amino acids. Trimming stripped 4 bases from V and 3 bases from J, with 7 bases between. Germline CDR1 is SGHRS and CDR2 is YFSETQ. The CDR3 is CASSDSDYGYTF. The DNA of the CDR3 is TGCGCCAGCAGCGACTCGGACTATGGCTACACCTTC.

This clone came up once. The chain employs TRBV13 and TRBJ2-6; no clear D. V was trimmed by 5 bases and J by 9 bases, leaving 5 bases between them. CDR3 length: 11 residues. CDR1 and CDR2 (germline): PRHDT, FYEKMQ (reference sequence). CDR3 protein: CASSLFNVLTF. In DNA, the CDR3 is TGTGCCAGCAGCCTATTCAACGTCCTGACTTTC.

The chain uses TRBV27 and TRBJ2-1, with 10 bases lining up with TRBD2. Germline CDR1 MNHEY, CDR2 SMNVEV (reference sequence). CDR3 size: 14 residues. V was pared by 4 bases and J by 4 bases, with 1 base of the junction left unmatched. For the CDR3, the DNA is TGTGCCAGCAGTTCGGGACTAGCGTACAATGAGCAGTTCTTC. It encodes CASSSGLAYNEQFF.

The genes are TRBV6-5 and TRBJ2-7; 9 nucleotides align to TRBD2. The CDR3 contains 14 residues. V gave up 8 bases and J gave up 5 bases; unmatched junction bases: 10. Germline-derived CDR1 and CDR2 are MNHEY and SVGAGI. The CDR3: CASLSVAGDDEQYF. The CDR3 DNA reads TGTGCCAGCCTTTCAGTAGCGGGAGACGACGAGCAGTACTTC.

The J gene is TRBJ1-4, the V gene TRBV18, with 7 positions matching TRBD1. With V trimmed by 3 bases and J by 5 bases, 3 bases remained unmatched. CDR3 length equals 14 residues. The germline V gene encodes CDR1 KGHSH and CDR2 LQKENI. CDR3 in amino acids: CASSPGQMNEKLFF. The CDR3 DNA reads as TGTGCCAGCTCACCGGGACAGATGAATGAAAAACTGTTTTTT.

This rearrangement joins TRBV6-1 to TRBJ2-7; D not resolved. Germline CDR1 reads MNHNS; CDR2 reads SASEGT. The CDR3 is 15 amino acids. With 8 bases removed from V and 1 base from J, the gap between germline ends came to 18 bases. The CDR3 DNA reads TGTGCCAGCTCCCTGGTCATCCTAGATTCCTACGAGCAGTACTTC. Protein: CASSLVILDSYEQYF.

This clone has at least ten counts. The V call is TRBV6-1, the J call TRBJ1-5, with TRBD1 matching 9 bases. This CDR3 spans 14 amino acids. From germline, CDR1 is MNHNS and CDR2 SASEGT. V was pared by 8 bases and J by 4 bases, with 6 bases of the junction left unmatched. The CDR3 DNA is TGTGCCAGCCGGGACAGGGAAAGGAATCAGCCCCAGCATTTT. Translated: CASRDRERNQPQHF.

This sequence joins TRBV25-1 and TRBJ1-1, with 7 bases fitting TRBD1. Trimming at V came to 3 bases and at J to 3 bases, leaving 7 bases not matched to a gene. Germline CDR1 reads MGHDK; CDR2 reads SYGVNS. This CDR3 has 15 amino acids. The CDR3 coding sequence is TGTGCCAGCAGTGATCTCGTTGACAGGGACACTGAAGCTTTCTTT. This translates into CASSDLVDRDTEAFF.

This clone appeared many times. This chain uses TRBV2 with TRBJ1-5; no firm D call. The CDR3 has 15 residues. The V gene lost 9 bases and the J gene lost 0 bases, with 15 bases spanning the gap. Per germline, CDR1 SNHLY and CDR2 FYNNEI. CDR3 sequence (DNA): TGTGCCAGGGGGAGGGCGGGCCATAGCAATCAGCCCCAGCATTTT. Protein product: CARGRAGHSNQPQHF.

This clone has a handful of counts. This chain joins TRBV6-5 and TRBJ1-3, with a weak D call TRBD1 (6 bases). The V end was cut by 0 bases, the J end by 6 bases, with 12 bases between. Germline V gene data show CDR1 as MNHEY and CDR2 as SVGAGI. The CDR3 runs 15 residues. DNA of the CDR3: TGTGCCAGCAGTTACTCGACAGGAATTACAAACACCATATATTTT. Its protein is CASSYSTGITNTIYF.

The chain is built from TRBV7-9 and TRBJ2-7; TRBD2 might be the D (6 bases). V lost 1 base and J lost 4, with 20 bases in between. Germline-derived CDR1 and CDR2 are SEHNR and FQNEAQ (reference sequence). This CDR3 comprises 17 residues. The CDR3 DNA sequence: TGTGCCAGCAGCTTAGGTGTGGGCAGGGCGGGGTCGTACGAGCAGTACTTC. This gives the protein CASSLGVGRAGSYEQYF. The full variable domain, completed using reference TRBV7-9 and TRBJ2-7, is DTGVSQNPRHKITKRGQNVTFRCDPISEHNRLYWYRQTLGQGPEFLTYFQNEAQLEKSRLLSDRFSAERPKGSFSTLEIQRTEQGDSAMYLCASSLGVGRAGSYEQYFGPGTRLTVT.

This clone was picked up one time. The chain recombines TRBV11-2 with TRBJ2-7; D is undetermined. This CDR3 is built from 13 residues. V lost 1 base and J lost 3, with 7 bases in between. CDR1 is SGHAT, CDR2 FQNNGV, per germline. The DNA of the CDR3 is TGTGCCAGCAGCTTAGTCCCAAACTACGAGCAGTACTTC. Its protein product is CASSLVPNYEQYF.

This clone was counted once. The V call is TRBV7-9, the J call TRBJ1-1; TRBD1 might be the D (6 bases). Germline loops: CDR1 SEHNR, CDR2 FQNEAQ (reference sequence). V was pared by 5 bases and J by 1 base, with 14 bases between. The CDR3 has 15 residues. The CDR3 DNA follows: TGTGCCAGCAGCGCAACCGCGACAGGGAACACTGAAGCTTTCTTT. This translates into CASSATATGNTEAFF.

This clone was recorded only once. The CDR3 bases are TGTGCCAGCAGTCGACGGAGGGGCACTGAAGCTTTCTTT. It encodes CASSRRRGTEAFF. The chain uses TRBV27 and TRBJ1-1, with D possibly matching TRBD1 (5 bases). The CDR3 spans 13 residues. Germline CDR1 MNHEY, CDR2 SMNVEV (reference sequence). Trimming removed 5 bases at V and 4 bases at J, with 11 bases between.

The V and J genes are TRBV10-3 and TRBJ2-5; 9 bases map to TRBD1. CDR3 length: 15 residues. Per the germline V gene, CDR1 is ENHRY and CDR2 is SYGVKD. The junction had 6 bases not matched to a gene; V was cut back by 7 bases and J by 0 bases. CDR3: CAIKPGQGDQETQYF. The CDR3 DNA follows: TGTGCCATCAAGCCGGGACAGGGAGACCAAGAGACCCAGTACTTC.

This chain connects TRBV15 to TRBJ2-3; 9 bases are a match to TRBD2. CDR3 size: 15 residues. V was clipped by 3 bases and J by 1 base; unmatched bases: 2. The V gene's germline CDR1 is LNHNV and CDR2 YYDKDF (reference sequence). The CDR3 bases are TGTGCCACCAGCAGCCGGACTAGCGGCACAGATACGCAGTATTTT. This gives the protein CATSSRTSGTDTQYF.

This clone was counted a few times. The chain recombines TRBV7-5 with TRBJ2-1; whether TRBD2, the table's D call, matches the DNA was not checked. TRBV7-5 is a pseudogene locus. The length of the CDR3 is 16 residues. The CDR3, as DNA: TGTGCCAGAAGCTTACGGCAGGAGCGGGAGAAGGCTGAGCAGTTCTTC. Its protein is CARSLRQEREKAEQFF.

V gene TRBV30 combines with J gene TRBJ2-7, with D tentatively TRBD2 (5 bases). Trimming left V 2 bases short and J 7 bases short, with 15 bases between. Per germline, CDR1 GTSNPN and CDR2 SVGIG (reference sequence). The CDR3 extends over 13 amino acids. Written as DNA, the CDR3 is TGTGCCTGGAGTCTGAGCCTGAGAGGGGAGCAGTACTTC. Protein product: CAWSLSLRGEQYF.

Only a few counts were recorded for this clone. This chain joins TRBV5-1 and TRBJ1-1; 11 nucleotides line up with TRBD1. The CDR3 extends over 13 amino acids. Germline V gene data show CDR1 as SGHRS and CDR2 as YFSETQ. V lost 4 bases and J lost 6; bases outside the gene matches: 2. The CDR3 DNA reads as TGCGCCAGCAGCGTGGGACAGGGGGCTGAAGCTTTCTTT. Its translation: CASSVGQGAEAFF.

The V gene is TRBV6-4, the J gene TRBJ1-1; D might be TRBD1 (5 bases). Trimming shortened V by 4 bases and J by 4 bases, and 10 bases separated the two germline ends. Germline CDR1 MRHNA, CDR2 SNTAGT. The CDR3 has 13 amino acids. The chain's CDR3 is CASSGRGGTEAFF. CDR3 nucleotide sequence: TGTGCCAGCAGTGGGCGGGGGGGCACTGAAGCTTTCTTT.

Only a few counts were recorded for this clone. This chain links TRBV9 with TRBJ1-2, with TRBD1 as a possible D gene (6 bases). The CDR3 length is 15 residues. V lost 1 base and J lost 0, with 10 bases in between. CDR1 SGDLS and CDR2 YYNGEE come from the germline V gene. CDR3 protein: CASSVHGGTNYGYTF. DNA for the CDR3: TGTGCCAGCAGCGTACATGGGGGCACTAACTATGGCTACACCTTC.